The 20 T cell receptor beta chains reported below all come from one sample, sequenced in a study of lymphopenia after photon versus proton radiotherapy (dated by TCRdb to between 2017 and 2020). The library was generated by the immunoSEQ multiplex PCR assay. TCRdb retrieved this table from immuneACCESS and kept in-frame rearrangements only. Not all clones are present; in checked studies, unresolved V genes account for under half, and no reason is known for the remainder. This sample holds roughly 36,000 clones; 90% were observed only once. Together, the top ten hold approximately 6.8% of the sample. Sequenced here: peripheral blood, sampled from a patient treated with photon-based radiotherapy. The receptors stem from a woman aged 45-65 years with pancreatic cancer.

DNA for the CDR3: TGCGCCAGCAGCCAAGAAGGAGGAAAAGGTGAAAAACTGTTTTTT. Translated, it gives CASSQEGGKGEKLFF. The chain couples TRBV4-3 to TRBJ1-4; D is unresolved. Germline assignment: CDR1 LGHNA and CDR2 YSLEER. The CDR3 is 15 amino acids. The germline V and J ends were trimmed by 0 bases and 7 bases, with 12 bases remaining between them.

J is TRBJ1-2 and V is TRBV25-1, with 7 bases identical to TRBD1. This CDR3 region has 15 residues. Germline assignment: CDR1 MGHDK and CDR2 SYGVNS. V was pared by 2 bases and J by 7 bases, with 10 bases of the junction left unmatched. The CDR3 DNA reads TGTGCCAGCAGTGAAAGATGGCAGAGGGGGCTTGGCTACACCTTC. Its translation is CASSERWQRGLGYTF.

The chain links TRBV4-3 to TRBJ2-1; unclear D gene. Trimming took 0 bases from V and 4 from J, leaving 13 bases between them. The CDR3 contains 16 residues. CDR1 LGHNA and CDR2 YSLEER come from the germline V gene. In nucleotides, the CDR3 is TGCGCCAGCAGCCAAGATTCGGGCCCCCCTTACAATGAGCAGTTCTTC. This sequence encodes CASSQDSGPPYNEQFF.

This chain connects TRBV29-1 to TRBJ2-7, with 7 bases matching TRBD1. Germline CDR1 SQVTM, CDR2 ANQGSEA. V trimming: 4 bases; J trimming: 2 bases; junction bases outside the gene matches: 2. The CDR3 loop spans 12 amino acids. The DNA for the CDR3 is TGCAGCGTTGGGGACAGAGCCTACGAGCAGTACTTC. Residues: CSVGDRAYEQYF.

The count of this clone is one. The chain uses TRBV4-2 and TRBJ2-2; unclear D gene. Trimming stripped 0 bases from V and 3 bases from J, with 5 bases between. Per germline, CDR1 LGHNA and CDR2 YNFKEQ. The CDR3 has 14 amino acids. In DNA, the CDR3 is TGTGCCAGCAGCCAAGACTCTTACACCGGGGAGCTGTTTTTT. This translates into CASSQDSYTGELFF.

The chain uses TRBV10-2 and TRBJ2-1, with 10 bases lining up with TRBD2. Germline V CDR1 and CDR2: WSHSY, SAAADI. CDR3 length: 14 amino acids. Trimming at V came to 3 bases and at J to 8 bases, leaving 4 bases not matched to a gene. The DNA for the CDR3 is TGCGCCAGCAGTGACTCGACTAGCGGGTATGAGCAGTTCTTC. This codes for CASSDSTSGYEQFF.

The J gene is TRBJ1-3, the V gene TRBV5-4; 7 bases map to TRBD1. Trimming at V came to 4 bases and at J to 4 bases, leaving 20 bases not matched to a gene. CDR1 SGHNT and CDR2 YYREEE come from the germline V gene (reference sequence). This CDR3 region has 19 residues. CDR3 sequence (DNA): TGTGCCAGCAGCAGACAGGGTGGCGGGGTCGGCTCGTCCGGAAACACCATATATTTT. Its protein product is CASSRQGGGVGSSGNTIYF.

This clone was found once. The V and J genes are TRBV19 and TRBJ2-5, with TRBD2 identical over 7 bases. This CDR3 is 16 amino acids long. With 4 bases clipped from V and 2 bases from J, the junction kept 10 bases outside the gene matches. The germline gives CDR1 LNHDA, CDR2 SQIVND (reference sequence). CDR3 amino acids: CASSKSGTPKQETQYF. The CDR3 nucleotides are TGTGCCAGTAGTAAAAGCGGGACGCCAAAGCAAGAGACCCAGTACTTC.

The V gene is TRBV5-4, the J gene TRBJ2-1; TRBD2 matches 7 bases. The J segment lost 7 bases and the V segment lost 6 bases, leaving 13 bases of the junction unmatched. There are 15 residues in the CDR3. Germline V gives CDR1 SGHNT, CDR2 YYREEE (reference sequence). CDR3 loop: CASKGTGGGWNEQFF. DNA of the CDR3: TGTGCCAGCAAGGGGACCGGGGGAGGGTGGAATGAGCAGTTCTTC.

This sequence joins TRBV5-5 and TRBJ2-3; D might be TRBD1 (6 bases). CDR1 and CDR2 (germline): SGHKS, YYEKEE (reference sequence). The CDR3 has 16 residues. V gave up 4 bases and J gave up 0 bases, with 15 bases separating them. CDR3 nucleotide sequence: TGTGCCAGCAGCGCGGCCGGGGACACAAGCACAGATACGCAGTATTTT. Translated, it gives CASSAAGDTSTDTQYF.

The V gene is TRBV5-6, the J gene TRBJ1-2, with TRBD1 matching over 7 bases. The CDR3 is made up of 16 amino acids. The V gene's germline CDR1 is SGHDT and CDR2 YYEEEE. V lost 4 bases and J lost 4; bases outside the gene matches: 13. The CDR3 DNA reads as TGTGCCAGCAGCCTCTCCCCCCAGGGACAGATCTATGGCTACACCTTC. This translates into CASSLSPQGQIYGYTF.

The V gene is TRBV5-8, the J gene TRBJ2-7, with 10 bases lining up with TRBD1. Trimming took 7 bases from V and 5 from J; bases not matched to a gene: 9. Germline CDR1 reads SGHTS; CDR2 reads YDEGEE. The CDR3 spans 14 residues. The CDR3 spells CASGEGTGVHEQYF. CDR3 DNA: TGTGCCAGCGGGGAGGGGACAGGGGTCCACGAGCAGTACTTC.

The chain couples TRBV28 to TRBJ1-5; D is ambiguous. Germline V gives CDR1 MDHEN, CDR2 SYDVKM. The CDR3 totals 12 residues. The V gene lost 4 bases and the J gene lost 6 bases, with 7 bases spanning the gap. This CDR3 reads CASSSLGQPQHF. CDR3 in DNA: TGTGCCAGCAGTTCACTCGGTCAGCCCCAGCATTTT.

The V gene is TRBV28, the J gene TRBJ1-2, with D tentatively TRBD1 (5 bases). CDR1 and CDR2 from the germline V gene are MDHEN and SYDVKM. This CDR3 contains 14 residues. Trimming removed 5 bases at V and 1 base at J, with 11 bases between. The CDR3 sequence is CASSPGGSNYGYTF. The DNA for the CDR3 is TGTGCCAGCAGTCCGGGGGGTAGTAACTATGGCTACACCTTC.

V and J are TRBV30 and TRBJ2-3, with D perhaps TRBD1 or TRBD2 (6 bases each). The germline V gene encodes CDR1 GTSNPN and CDR2 SVGIG (reference sequence). Trimming left V 4 bases short and J 4 bases short, with 12 bases between. The CDR3 has 13 residues. CDR3 nucleotide sequence: TGTGCCTGGAACGGGGGCCCCCCAGATACGCAGTATTTT. It translates to CAWNGGPPDTQYF.

The CDR3, as DNA: TGTGCCAGCAGTTTTGGGGGGAGTGACACCGGGGAGCTGTTTTTT. Its protein product is CASSFGGSDTGELFF. The chain links TRBV6-6 to TRBJ2-2; tentatively, D is TRBD2 (6 bases). The CDR3 extends over 15 amino acids. V was pared by 4 bases and J by 3 bases, with 12 bases between. Looked up from germline, CDR1 is MNHNY and CDR2 is SVGAGI (reference sequence).

The CDR3 here is CASSIDLTSGRARPKNIQYF. CDR3 bases: TGTGCCAGCAGCATAGATTTGACTAGCGGGAGGGCCAGGCCCAAAAACATTCAGTACTTC. The chain carries TRBV21-1 and TRBJ2-4; the table's D call, TRBD2, has no DNA check behind it. TRBV21-1 represents a pseudogene. This CDR3 contains 20 residues.

This sequence joins TRBV2 and TRBJ2-6; no firm D call. V was cut by 6 bases and J by 0 bases, with 3 bases left in between. This CDR3 has 13 residues. CDR1 SNHLY and CDR2 FYNNEI come from the germline V gene. CDR3 nucleotides: TGTGCCAGCAGAAGCTCTGGGGCCAACGTCCTGACTTTC. It yields the protein CASRSSGANVLTF.

This clone was detected a few times. The rearrangement links TRBV7-2 to TRBJ1-1; no reliable D call. The CDR3 has 13 amino acids. V dropped 5 bases and J dropped 2 bases, with 9 bases sitting between them. Per the germline V gene, CDR1 is SGHTA and CDR2 is FQGNSA. The CDR3: CASSPGSNTEAFF. The CDR3 DNA reads TGTGCCAGCAGCCCCGGCAGCAACACTGAAGCTTTCTTT.

The chain carries TRBV11-2 and TRBJ2-7; 8 bases fit TRBD2. The germline gives CDR1 SGHAT, CDR2 FQNNGV. The CDR3 consists of 15 residues. V trimming: 6 bases; J trimming: 5 bases; junction bases outside the gene matches: 12. The CDR3 is CASSLLAERFNEQYF. The DNA of the CDR3 is TGTGCCAGCAGTTTACTAGCGGAAAGATTCAACGAGCAGTACTTC.